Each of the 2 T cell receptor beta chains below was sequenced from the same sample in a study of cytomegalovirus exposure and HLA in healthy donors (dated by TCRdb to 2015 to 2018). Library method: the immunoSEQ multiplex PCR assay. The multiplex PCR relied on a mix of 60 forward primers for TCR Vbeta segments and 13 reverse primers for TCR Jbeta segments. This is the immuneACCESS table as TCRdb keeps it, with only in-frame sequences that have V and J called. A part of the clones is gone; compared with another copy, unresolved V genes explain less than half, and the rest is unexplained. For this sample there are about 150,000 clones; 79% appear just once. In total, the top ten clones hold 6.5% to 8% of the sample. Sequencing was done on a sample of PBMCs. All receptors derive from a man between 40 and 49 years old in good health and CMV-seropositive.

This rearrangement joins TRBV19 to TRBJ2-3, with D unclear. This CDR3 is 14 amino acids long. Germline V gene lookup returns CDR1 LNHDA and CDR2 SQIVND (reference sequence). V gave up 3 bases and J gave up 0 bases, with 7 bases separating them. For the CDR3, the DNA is TGTGCCAGTAGTATCGCAGTTAGCACAGATACGCAGTATTTT. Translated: CASSIAVSTDTQYF.

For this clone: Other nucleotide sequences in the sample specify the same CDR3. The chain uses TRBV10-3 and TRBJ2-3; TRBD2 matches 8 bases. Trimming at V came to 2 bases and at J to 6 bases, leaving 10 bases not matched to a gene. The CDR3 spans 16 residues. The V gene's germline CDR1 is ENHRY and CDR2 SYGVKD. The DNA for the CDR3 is TGTGCCATCAGTGAGGCCCCTTTAGCGGGATTGGATACGCAGTATTTT. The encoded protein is CAISEAPLAGLDTQYF.